This T cell receptor (beta chain) was sequenced during a study of T cell responses to AZD1222 COVID-19 vaccine. Study-wide points: Dominant at 160-218 and 743-854, vaccine-associated CD4 TCRs also spanned spike.

CDR3 length: 13 residues. Trimming took 6 bases from V and 7 from J; bases not matched to a gene: 7. Germline-derived CDR1 and CDR2 are SNHLY and FYNNEI. A word on this clone: Antigen specificity is unknown.

Clones were read by immunoSEQ multiplex PCR, and TCRdb kept only the in-frame ones, dropping some. The sample consists of fewer than 95,000 clones, 89% of them appearing once. The specimen was peripheral blood, collected 28 days after the second AZD1222 dose. This TCR came from an adult who received the AZD1222 COVID-19 vaccine. This chain uses TRBV2 with TRBJ1-1; 8 bases fit TRBD1. CDR3 protein: CASRITTGDEAFF. The DNA for the CDR3 is TGTGCCAGCAGGATAACGACAGGGGATGAAGCTTTCTTT.